This T cell receptor (beta chain) was retrieved from a study of beta chain features in type 1 diabetes. General study findings and limits: All four CD4+ subsets of Type 1 diabetes patients contained TCRB CDR3s that were moderately but significantly shorter. Type 1 diabetes patients had VDJ junctions that carried fewer insertions and more deletions.

Germline-derived CDR1 and CDR2 are LNHNV and YYDKDF (reference sequence). V was shortened by 3 bases and J by 4 bases, with 8 bases between the two germline ends. The CDR3 length is 13 residues. Sorting based on CD45RO/CCR7/CD25/CD127/CD95/CD27 separated CD4+ naive, central memory, regulatory and stem cell-like memory cells. Regarding this clone: Its antigen is undetermined.

The entirety of the isolated RNA underwent reverse transcription, so expressed TCRB transcripts were sequenced. Clones were read by immunoSEQ multiplex PCR, and TCRdb kept only the in-frame ones, dropping some. There are roughly 50,000 clones in the sample; roughly 39% occur only once, and about 1.5% lies in the top ten. Sequencing used Tregs from blood. The chain is built from TRBV15 and TRBJ2-3; TRBD2 might be the D (7 bases). The receptor's source is a young man with type 1 diabetes. CDR3 protein: CATSSGGPDTQYF. DNA for the CDR3: TGTGCCACCAGCAGCGGGGGGCCAGATACGCAGTATTTT. The full variable domain, its missing parts supplied by reference TRBV15 and TRBJ2-3, is DAMVIQNPRYQVTQFGKPVTLSCSQTLNHNVMYWYQQKSSQAPKLLFHYYDKDFNNEADTPDNFQSRRPNTSFCFLDIRSPGLGDTAMYLCATSSGGPDTQYFGPGTRLTVL.